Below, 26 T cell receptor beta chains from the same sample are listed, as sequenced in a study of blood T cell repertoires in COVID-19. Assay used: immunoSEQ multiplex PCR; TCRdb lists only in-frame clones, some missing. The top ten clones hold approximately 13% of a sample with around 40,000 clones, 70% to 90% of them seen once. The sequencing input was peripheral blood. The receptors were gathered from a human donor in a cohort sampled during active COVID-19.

CDR3 loop: CASGTGSLSGANVLTF. The CDR3 DNA follows: TGTGCCAGCGGTACAGGGTCACTCTCTGGGGCCAACGTCCTGACTTTC. This chain connects TRBV18 to TRBJ2-6, with D perhaps TRBD1 (6 bases). Germline-derived CDR1 and CDR2 are KGHSH and LQKENI. V lost 8 bases and J 0 bases, leaving 14 bases between the germline ends. CDR3 length equals 16 residues.

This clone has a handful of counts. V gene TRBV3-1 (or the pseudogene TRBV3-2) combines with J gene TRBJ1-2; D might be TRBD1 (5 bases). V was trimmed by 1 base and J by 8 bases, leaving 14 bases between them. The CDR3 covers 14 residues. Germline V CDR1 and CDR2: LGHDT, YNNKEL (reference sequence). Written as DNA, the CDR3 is TGTGCCAGCAGCCAAGGCCGGGGGTTCGAGGGCTACACCTTC. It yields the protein CASSQGRGFEGYTF.

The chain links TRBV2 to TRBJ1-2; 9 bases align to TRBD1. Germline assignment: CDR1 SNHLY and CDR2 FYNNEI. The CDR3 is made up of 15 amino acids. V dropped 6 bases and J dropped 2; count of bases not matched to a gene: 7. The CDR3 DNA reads TGTGCCAGCAGGGCCGGACAGGGGACGAACTATGGCTACACCTTC. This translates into CASRAGQGTNYGYTF. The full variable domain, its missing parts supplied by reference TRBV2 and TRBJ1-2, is EPEVTQTPSHQVTQMGQEVILRCVPISNHLYFYWYRQILGQKVEFLVSFYNNEISEKSEIFDDQFSVERPDGSNFTLKIRSTKLEDSAMYFCASRAGQGTNYGYTFGSGTRLTVV.

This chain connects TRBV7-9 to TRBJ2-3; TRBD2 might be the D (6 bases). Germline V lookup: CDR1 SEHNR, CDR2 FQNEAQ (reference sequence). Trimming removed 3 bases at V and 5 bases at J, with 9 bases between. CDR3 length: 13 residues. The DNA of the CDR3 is TGTGCCAGCAGCTTTGGAGGGGTAGATACGCAGTATTTT. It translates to CASSFGGVDTQYF.

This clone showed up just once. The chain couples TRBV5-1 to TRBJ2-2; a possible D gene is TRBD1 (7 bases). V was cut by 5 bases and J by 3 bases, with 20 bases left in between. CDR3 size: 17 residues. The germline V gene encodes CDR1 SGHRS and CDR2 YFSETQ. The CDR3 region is CASRLGGGQGDTGELFF. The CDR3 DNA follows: TGCGCCAGCAGACTGGGAGGAGGGCAGGGGGACACCGGGGAGCTGTTTTTT.

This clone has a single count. The CDR3 spells CASSVDLRLQETQYF. In nucleotides, the CDR3 is TGTGCCAGCAGCGTAGATCTCAGACTTCAAGAGACCCAGTACTTC. The rearrangement joins TRBV9 to TRBJ2-5; no firm D call. CDR1 SGDLS and CDR2 YYNGEE come from the germline V gene. The CDR3 extends over 15 amino acids. Trimming shortened V by 0 bases and J by 2 bases, and 11 bases separated the two germline ends.

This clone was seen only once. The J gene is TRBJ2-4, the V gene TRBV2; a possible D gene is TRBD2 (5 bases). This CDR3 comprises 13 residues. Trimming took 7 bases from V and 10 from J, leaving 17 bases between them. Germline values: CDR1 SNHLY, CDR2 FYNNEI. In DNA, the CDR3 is TGTGCCAGCACCGGGCTCAACAGAGGGATTCAGTACTTC. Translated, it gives CASTGLNRGIQYF.

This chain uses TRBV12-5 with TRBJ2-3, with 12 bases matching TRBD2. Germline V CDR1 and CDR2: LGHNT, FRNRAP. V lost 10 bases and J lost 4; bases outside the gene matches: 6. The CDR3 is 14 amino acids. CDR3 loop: CATTSSGGADTQYF. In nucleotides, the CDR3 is TGTGCTACTACTTCTAGCGGGGGGGCAGATACGCAGTATTTT.

The chain's CDR3 is CASKRQGRTDTQYF. In DNA form, the CDR3 reads TGTGCCAGCAAAAGACAGGGGAGGACAGATACGCAGTATTTT. The chain combines TRBV6-5 with TRBJ2-3, with TRBD1 matching over 8 bases. The CDR3 sequence is 14 residues long. V trimming: 7 bases; J trimming: 3 bases; junction bases outside the gene matches: 6. Per the germline V gene, CDR1 is MNHEY and CDR2 is SVGAGI.

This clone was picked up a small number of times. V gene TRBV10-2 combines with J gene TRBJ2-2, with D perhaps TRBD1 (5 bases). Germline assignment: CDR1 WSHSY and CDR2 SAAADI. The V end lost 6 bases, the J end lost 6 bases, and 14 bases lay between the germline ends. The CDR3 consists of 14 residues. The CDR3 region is CASRAIRDPGELFF. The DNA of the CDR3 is TGCGCCAGCAGGGCGATCAGGGATCCCGGGGAGCTGTTTTTT.

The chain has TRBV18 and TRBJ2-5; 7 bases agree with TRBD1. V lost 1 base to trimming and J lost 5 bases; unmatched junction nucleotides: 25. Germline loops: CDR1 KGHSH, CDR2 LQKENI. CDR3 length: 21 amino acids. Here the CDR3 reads CASSPQSREWRVAQGSETQYF. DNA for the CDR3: TGTGCCAGCTCACCACAATCCCGCGAGTGGCGAGTGGCACAGGGGAGCGAGACCCAGTACTTC.

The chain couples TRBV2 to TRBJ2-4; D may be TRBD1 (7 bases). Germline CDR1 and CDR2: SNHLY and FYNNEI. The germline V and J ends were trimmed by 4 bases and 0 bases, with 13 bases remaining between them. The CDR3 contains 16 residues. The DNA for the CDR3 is TGTGCCAGCAGTGCAAGACAGGGACTAGCCAAAAACATTCAGTACTTC. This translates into CASSARQGLAKNIQYF.

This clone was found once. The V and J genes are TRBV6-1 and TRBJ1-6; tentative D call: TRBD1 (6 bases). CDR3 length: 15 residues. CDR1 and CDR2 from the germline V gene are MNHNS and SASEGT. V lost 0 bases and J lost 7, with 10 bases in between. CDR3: CASSEAEGGNSPLHF. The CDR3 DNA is TGTGCCAGCAGTGAAGCGGAGGGGGGGAATTCACCCCTCCACTTT.

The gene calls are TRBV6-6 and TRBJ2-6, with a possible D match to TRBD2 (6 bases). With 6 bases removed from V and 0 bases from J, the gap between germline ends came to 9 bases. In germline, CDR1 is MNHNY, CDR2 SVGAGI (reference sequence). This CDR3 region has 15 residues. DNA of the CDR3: TGTGCCAGCAGGACGGGGGACTCTGGGGCCAACGTCCTGACTTTC. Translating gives CASRTGDSGANVLTF.

CDR3 residues: CATSDRVDDEKLFF. CDR3 sequence (DNA): TGTGCCACCAGCGACAGGGTAGATGATGAAAAACTGTTTTTT. This rearrangement joins TRBV24-1 to TRBJ1-4; 7 bases match TRBD1. The CDR3 is made up of 14 amino acids. Per the germline V gene, CDR1 is KGHDR and CDR2 is SFDVKD. Trimming removed 7 bases from V and 6 bases from J; junction bases left unmatched: 7.

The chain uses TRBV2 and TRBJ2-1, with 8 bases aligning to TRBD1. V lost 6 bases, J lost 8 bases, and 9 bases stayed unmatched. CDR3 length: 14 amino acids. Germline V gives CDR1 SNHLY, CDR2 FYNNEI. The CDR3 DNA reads TGTGCCAGCAGCCCCCGGACAGGGACGGATGAGCAGTTCTTC. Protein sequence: CASSPRTGTDEQFF.

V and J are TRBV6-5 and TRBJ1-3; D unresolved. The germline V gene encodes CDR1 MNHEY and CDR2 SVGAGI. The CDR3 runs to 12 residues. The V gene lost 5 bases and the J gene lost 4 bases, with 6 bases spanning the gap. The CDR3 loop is CASSLPGNTIYF. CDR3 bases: TGTGCCAGCAGTCTCCCCGGAAACACCATATATTTT.

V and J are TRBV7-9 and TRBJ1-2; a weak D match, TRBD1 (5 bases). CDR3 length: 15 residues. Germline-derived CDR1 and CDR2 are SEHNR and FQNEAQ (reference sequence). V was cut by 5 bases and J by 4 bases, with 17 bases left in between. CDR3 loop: CASSLGGRVGYGYTF. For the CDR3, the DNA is TGTGCCAGCAGCCTAGGAGGCAGGGTGGGCTATGGCTACACCTTC.

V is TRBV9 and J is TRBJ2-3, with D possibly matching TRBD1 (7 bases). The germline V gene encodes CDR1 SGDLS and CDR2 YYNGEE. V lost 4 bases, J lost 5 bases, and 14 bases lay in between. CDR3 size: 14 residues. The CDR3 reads CASSPGQEGDTQYF. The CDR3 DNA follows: TGTGCCAGCAGCCCCGGACAGGAGGGAGATACGCAGTATTTT.

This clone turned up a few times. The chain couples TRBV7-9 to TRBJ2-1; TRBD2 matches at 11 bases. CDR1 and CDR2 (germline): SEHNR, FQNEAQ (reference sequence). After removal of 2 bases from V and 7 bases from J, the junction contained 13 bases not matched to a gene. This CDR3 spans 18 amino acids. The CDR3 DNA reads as TGTGCCAGCAGCTTACCGATTAGACTAGCGGGGAGAAGGAATGAGCAGTTCTTC. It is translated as CASSLPIRLAGRRNEQFF. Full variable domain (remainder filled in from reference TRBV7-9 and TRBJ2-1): DTGVSQNPRHKITKRGQNVTFRCDPISEHNRLYWYRQTLGQGPEFLTYFQNEAQLEKSRLLSDRFSAERPKGSFSTLEIQRTEQGDSAMYLCASSLPIRLAGRRNEQFFGPGTRLTVL.

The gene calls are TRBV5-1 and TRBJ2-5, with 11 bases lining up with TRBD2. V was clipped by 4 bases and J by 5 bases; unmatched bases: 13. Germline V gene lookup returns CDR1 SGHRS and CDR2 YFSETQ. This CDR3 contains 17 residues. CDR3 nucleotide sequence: TGCGCCAGCAGCCTCGGCAGTAGCGGGGGGGCAGGGGAGACCCAGTACTTC. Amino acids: CASSLGSSGGAGETQYF.

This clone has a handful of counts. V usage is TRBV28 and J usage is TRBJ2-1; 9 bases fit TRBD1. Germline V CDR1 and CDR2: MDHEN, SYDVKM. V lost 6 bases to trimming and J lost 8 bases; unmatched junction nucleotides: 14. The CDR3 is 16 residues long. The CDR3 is CASRASLGQGGDEQFF. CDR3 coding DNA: TGTGCCAGCAGGGCCAGCCTGGGACAGGGAGGCGATGAGCAGTTCTTC.

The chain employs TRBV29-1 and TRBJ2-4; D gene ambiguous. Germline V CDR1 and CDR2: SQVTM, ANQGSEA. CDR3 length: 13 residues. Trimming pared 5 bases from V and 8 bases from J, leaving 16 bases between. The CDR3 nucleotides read TGCAGCGTTTATGGGCCTGCTGGGTACATTCAGTACTTC. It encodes CSVYGPAGYIQYF.

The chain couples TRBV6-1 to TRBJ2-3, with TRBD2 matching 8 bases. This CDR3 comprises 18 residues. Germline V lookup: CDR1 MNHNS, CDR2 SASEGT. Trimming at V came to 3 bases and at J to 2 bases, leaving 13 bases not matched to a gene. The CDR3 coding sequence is TGTGCCAGCAGTGATAATTTCGGCGGGGGGTCTTTCACAGATACGCAGTATTTT. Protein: CASSDNFGGGSFTDTQYF.

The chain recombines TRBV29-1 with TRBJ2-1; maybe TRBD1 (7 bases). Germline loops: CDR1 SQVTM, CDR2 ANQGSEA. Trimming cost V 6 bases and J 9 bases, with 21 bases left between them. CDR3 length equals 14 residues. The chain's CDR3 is CSVAGQNRAREQFF. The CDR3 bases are TGCAGCGTCGCGGGACAGAATCGGGCCCGTGAGCAGTTCTTC.

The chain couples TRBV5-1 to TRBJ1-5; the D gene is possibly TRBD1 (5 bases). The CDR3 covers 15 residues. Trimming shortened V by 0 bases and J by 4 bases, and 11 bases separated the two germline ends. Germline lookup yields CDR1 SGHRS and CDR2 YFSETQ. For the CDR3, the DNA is TGCGCCAGCAGCTTGGAGTCAGGGAGGAATCAGCCCCAGCATTTT. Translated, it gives CASSLESGRNQPQHF.